A selection of T cell receptor beta chains follows, all from one sample in a study of blood T cells in healthy people across ages. From the 5' RACE reads, TCRdb called clonotypes with MiXCR, one entry per CDR3 protein. The table lists hundreds of thousands of distinct CDR3 sequences, 20% to 25% of them singletons, with around a fifth in the top ten. The source material was blood. These receptors were obtained from a man aged 65-85 years in good health. Both conserved end residues are part of each CDR3. Fields, in order: clone size, J gene, V gene, D gene, CDR3 protein, CDR3 DNA. A D gene is named only where the DNA matches it firmly. Only part of the rows carry a size: once, few, many, or a class if the clone is expanded.

few TRBJ2-5 TRBV20-1 NA CSAAGLQKETQYF TGCAGTGCGGCGGGACTCCAGAAAGAGACCCAGTACTTC
NA TRBJ1-1 TRBV5-6 NA CASSLEGRANTEAFF TGTGCCAGTAGCTTGGAGGGCAGGGCGAACACTGAAGCTTTCTTT
NA TRBJ2-3 TRBV12-3/TRBV12-4 NA CASSFGGRFPDTQYF TGTGCCAGCAGTTTTGGGGGGCGATTCCCAGATACGCAGTATTTT
NA TRBJ1-6 TRBV6-2/TRBV6-3 TRBD1 CASNPTGTGYSPLHF TGTGCCAGCAATCCCACCGGGACAGGATATTCACCCCTCCACTTT
few TRBJ2-7 TRBV7-2 NA CASSLASGWNYEQYF TGTGCCAGCAGCTTAGCTTCGGGATGGAACTACGAGCAGTACTTC
NA TRBJ2-1 TRBV9 TRBD2 CASSTLAGEYNEQFF TGTGCCAGCAGCACGCTAGCGGGAGAGTACAATGAGCAGTTCTTC
NA TRBJ2-5 TRBV25-1 TRBD1 CASSQGGTGSQETQCF TGTGCCAGCTCTCAAGGGGGGACAGGGAGTCAAGAGACCCAGTGCTTC
few TRBJ2-1 TRBV2 NA CASSEDRSSYNEQFF TGTGCCAGCAGTGAAGACCGCAGCTCCTACAATGAGCAGTTCTTC
few TRBJ1-2 TRBV4-2 NA CASSQVPPESYGYTF TGTGCCAGCAGCCAAGTCCCACCTGAATCCTATGGCTACACCTTC
NA TRBJ2-5 TRBV5-8 TRBD2 CTSSRGIGYSAGSQETQYF TGTACCAGCAGCCGAGGGATAGGGTACTCAGCGGGGTCCCAAGAGACCCAGTACTTC
NA TRBJ2-3 TRBV2 TRBD2 CASSRGGPRTDTQYF TGTGCCAGCAGTCGGGGGGGCCCACGCACAGATACGCAGTATTTT
NA TRBJ2-3 TRBV20-1 NA CSASPLDYTDTQYF TGCAGTGCTAGCCCCCTGGACTACACAGATACGCAGTATTTT
few TRBJ1-2 TRBV10-3 TRBD1 CAIRGDRGLGYTF TGTGCCATCAGGGGAGACAGGGGACTCGGCTACACCTTC
few TRBJ2-6 TRBV7-9 NA CASSLTLGANVLTF TGTGCCAGCAGCTTAACTCTTGGGGCCAACGTCCTGACTTTC
few TRBJ2-7 TRBV7-8 NA CASSLAAIAGMGEQYF TGTGCCAGCAGCTTAGCGGCTATCGCAGGGATGGGGGAGCAGTACTTC
NA TRBJ1-6 TRBV20-1 NA CSALLDSPLHF TGCAGTGCCCTCCTGGATTCACCCCTCCACTTT
few TRBJ2-7 TRBV28 NA CASSASLGSYGQYF TGTGCCAGCAGCGCCTCATTGGGCTCCTACGGGCAGTACTTC
NA TRBJ1-4 TRBV15 NA CATSRGQTIHPTNEKLFF TGTGCCACCAGCAGAGGACAGACGATACACCCAACTAATGAAAAACTGTTTTTT
few TRBJ2-7 TRBV29-1 NA CSVEHRRGEQYF TGCAGCGTTGAACACAGACGGGGCGAGCAGTACTTC
NA TRBJ1-2 TRBV19 TRBD1 CASSIWDRDVGYTF TGTGCCAGTAGTATATGGGACAGGGATGTGGGCTACACCTTC
NA TRBJ1-4 TRBV6-6 NA CASGTGAEKLFF TGTGCCAGCGGTACCGGGGCAGAAAAACTGTTTTTT
NA TRBJ2-1 TRBV11-3 NA CASSLGGNGAYNEQFF TGTGCCAGCAGCTTAGGTGGAAACGGGGCCTACAATGAGCAGTTCTTC
NA TRBJ1-2 TRBV27 TRBD1 CASSPRGLNYGYTF TGTGCCAGCAGTCCCAGGGGGTTGAACTATGGCTACACCTTC
few TRBJ1-1 TRBV29-1 NA CSVGAGPEAFF TGCAGCGTGGGGGCGGGACCTGAAGCTTTCTTT
few TRBJ2-1 TRBV7-2 TRBD1 CASSRRGRGEQFF TGTGCCAGCAGCCGTAGGGGGCGAGGTGAGCAGTTCTTC
few TRBJ2-1 TRBV19 NA CASSWMGDREQFF TGTGCCAGTAGTTGGATGGGGGACCGTGAGCAGTTCTTC
few TRBJ2-1 TRBV29-1 NA CSVDYPRGNEQFF TGCAGCGTTGATTACCCGAGGGGCAATGAGCAGTTCTTC
NA TRBJ2-1 TRBV11-3 NA CASGVRSGVDEQFF TGTGCCAGCGGCGTTAGGAGCGGAGTGGATGAGCAGTTCTTC
NA TRBJ2-5 TRBV19 TRBD2 CASSTGTSGFQETQYF TGTGCCAGTAGTACGGGGACTAGCGGCTTCCAAGAGACCCAGTACTTC
NA TRBJ2-5 TRBV5-1 NA CASSLGSGETQYF TGCGCCAGCAGCCTAGGAAGCGGGGAGACCCAGTACTTC
many TRBJ2-3 TRBV11-2 TRBD2 CASSSQAISGSGDTQYF TGTGCCAGCAGCTCCCAGGCTATTAGCGGGAGCGGAGATACGCAGTATTTT
NA TRBJ2-2 TRBV6-6 TRBD1 CASSSGTGLGHGELFF TGTGCCAGCAGTTCCGGGACAGGGCTGGGGCACGGGGAGCTGTTTTTT
NA TRBJ2-1 TRBV6-5 TRBD2 CASRKIAGGDEQFF TGTGCCAGCAGAAAAATAGCGGGGGGTGATGAGCAGTTCTTC
NA TRBJ2-5 TRBV5-1 TRBD1 CASSLGYSTGAETQYF TGCGCCAGCAGCTTGGGTTACTCTACAGGGGCAGAGACCCAGTACTTC
NA TRBJ2-1 TRBV5-1 TRBD1 CASSVDRVPDEQFF TGCGCCAGCAGCGTGGACAGGGTTCCCGATGAGCAGTTCTTC
few TRBJ1-3 TRBV27 TRBD1 CASSLQGTDGNTIYF TGTGCCAGCAGTTTACAGGGGACAGATGGAAACACCATATATTTT
few TRBJ2-1 TRBV12-3/TRBV12-4 TRBD2 CASRHGTSGNNEQFF TGTGCCAGCAGGCACGGGACTAGCGGTAACAATGAGCAGTTCTTC
few TRBJ1-1 TRBV20-1 NA CSALGPNTEAFF TGCAGTGCCCTAGGACCGAACACTGAAGCTTTCTTT
NA TRBJ1-3 TRBV7-2 NA CASSLAGGSSGNTIYF TGTGCCAGCAGCTTAGCGGGCGGCAGCTCTGGAAACACCATATATTTT
many TRBJ2-3 TRBV7-8 TRBD2 CASSLGITGGTDTQYF TGTGCCAGCAGCTTGGGGATAACGGGGGGGACAGATACGCAGTATTTT
few TRBJ1-4 TRBV7-9 NA CASSLERSSNEKLFF TGTGCCAGCAGCTTAGAGAGGTCTAGTAATGAAAAACTGTTTTTT
many TRBJ2-5 TRBV7-9 NA CASSVYGQETQYF TGTGCCAGCAGCGTCTACGGACAAGAGACCCAGTACTTC
few TRBJ2-6 TRBV20-1 NA CSARVRPSGANVLTF TGCAGTGCTAGAGTCCGGCCCTCTGGGGCCAACGTCCTGACTTTC
NA TRBJ2-3 TRBV12-3/TRBV12-4 NA CASRPTGLDTQYF TGTGCCAGCAGACCTACAGGCTTAGATACGCAGTATTTT